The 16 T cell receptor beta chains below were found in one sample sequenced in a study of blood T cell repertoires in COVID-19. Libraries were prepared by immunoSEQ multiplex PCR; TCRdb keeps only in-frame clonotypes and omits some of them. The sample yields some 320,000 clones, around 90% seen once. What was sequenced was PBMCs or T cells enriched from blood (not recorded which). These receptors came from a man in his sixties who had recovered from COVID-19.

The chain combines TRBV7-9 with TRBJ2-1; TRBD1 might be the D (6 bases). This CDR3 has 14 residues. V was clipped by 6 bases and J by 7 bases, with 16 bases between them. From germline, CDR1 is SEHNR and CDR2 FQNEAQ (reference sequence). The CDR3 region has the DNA TGTGCCAGCAGTTTCCAGAGGGGACAAAATGAGCAGTTCTTC. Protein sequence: CASSFQRGQNEQFF. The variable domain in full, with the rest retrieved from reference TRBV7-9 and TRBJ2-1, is DTGVSQNPRHKITKRGQNVTFRCDPISEHNRLYWYRQTLGQGPEFLTYFQNEAQLEKSRLLSDRFSAERPKGSFSTLEIQRTEQGDSAMYLCASSFQRGQNEQFFGPGTRLTVL.

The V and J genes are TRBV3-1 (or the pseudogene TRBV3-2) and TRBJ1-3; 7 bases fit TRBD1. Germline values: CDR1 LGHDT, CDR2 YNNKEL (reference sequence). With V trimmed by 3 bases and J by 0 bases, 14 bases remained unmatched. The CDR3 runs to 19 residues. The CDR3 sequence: CASSHQLTGALSSGNTIYF. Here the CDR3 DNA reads TGTGCCAGCAGCCACCAATTAACAGGGGCACTGAGCTCTGGAAACACCATATATTTT.

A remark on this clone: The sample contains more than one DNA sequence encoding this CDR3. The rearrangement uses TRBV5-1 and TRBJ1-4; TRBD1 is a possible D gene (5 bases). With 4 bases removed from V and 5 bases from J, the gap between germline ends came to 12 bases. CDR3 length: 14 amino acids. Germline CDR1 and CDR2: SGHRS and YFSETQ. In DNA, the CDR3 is TGCGCCAGCAGCCCGACAGTCACAAATGAAAAACTGTTTTTT. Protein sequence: CASSPTVTNEKLFF.

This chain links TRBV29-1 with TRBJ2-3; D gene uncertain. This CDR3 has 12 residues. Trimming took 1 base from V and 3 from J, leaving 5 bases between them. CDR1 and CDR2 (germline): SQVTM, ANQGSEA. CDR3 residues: CSVEALTDTQYF. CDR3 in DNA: TGCAGCGTTGAAGCGTTGACAGATACGCAGTATTTT.

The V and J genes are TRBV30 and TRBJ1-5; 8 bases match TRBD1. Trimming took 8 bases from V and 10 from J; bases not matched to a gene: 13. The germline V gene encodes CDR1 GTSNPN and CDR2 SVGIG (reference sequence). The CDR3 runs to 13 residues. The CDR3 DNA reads TGTGCCACCTCGACAGGGGAAGATCGACCCCAGCATTTT. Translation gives CATSTGEDRPQHF.

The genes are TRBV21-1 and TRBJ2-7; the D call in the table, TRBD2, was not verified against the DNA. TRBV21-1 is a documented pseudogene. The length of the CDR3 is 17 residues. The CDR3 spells CASSKYTGLAGGPNHYF. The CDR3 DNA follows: TGTGCCAGCAGCAAATATACGGGGCTAGCGGGAGGGCCCAATCACTACTTC.

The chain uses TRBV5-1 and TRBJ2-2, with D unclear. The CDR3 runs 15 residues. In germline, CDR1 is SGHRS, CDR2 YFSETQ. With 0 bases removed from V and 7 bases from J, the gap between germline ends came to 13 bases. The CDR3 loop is CASSLGPETGGELFF. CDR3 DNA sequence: TGCGCCAGCAGCTTGGGCCCCGAGACGGGCGGGGAGCTGTTTTTT.

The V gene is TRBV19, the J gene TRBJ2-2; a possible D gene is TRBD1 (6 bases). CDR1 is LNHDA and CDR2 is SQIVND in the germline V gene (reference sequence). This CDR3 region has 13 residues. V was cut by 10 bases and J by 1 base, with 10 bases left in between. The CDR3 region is CATLTGNTGELFF. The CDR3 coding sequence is TGTGCCACCCTGACAGGGAACACCGGGGAGCTGTTTTTT.

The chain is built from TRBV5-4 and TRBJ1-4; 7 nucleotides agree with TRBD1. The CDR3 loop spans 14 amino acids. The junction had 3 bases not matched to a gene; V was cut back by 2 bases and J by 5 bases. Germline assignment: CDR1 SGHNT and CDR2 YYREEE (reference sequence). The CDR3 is CASSLQGRNEKLFF. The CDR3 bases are TGTGCCAGCAGCTTACAGGGGCGAAATGAAAAACTGTTTTTT.

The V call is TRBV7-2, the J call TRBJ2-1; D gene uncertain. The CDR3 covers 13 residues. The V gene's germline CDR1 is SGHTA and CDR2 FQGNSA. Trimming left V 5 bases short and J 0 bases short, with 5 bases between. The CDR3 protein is CASSPGSYNEQFF. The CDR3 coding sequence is TGTGCCAGCAGCCCCGGCTCCTACAATGAGCAGTTCTTC.

CDR3 DNA sequence: TGTGCCAGCAGCACGGTGGAGGGGAGGAACACTGAAGCTTTCTTT. This translates into CASSTVEGRNTEAFF. The genes are TRBV5-4 and TRBJ1-1, with TRBD1 as a possible D gene (5 bases). The V end lost 4 bases, the J end lost 1 base, and 14 bases lay between the germline ends. Per germline, CDR1 SGHNT and CDR2 YYREEE (reference sequence). The CDR3 contains 15 residues.

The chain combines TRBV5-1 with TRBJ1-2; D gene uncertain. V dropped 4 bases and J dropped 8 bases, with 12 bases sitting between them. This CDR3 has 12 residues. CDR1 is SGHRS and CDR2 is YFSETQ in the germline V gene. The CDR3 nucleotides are TGCGCCAGCAGCCCACCAGGAGGAGGCTACACCTTC. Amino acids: CASSPPGGGYTF.

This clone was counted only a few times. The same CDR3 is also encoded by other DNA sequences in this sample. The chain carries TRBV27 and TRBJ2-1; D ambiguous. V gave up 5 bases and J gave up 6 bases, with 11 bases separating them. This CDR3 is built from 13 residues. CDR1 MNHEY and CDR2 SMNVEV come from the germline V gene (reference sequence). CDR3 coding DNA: TGTGCCAGCAGTCTTGGAAGAGGCAATGAGCAGTTCTTC. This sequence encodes CASSLGRGNEQFF.

CDR3 protein: CASSQGVVASEQYF. The CDR3 bases are TGCGCCAGCAGCCAAGGAGTGGTTGCGAGCGAGCAGTACTTC. The chain links TRBV4-3 to TRBJ2-7; no reliable D call. The V end lost 1 base, the J end lost 6 bases, and 13 bases lay between the germline ends. CDR1 and CDR2 (germline): LGHNA, YSLEER. The CDR3 runs to 14 residues.

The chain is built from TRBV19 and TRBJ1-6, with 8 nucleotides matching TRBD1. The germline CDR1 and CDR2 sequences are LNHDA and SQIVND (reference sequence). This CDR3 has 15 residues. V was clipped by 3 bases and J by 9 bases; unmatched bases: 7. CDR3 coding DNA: TGTGCCAGTAGTATGGGACAGGAAAGGCGTTCACCCCTCCACTTT. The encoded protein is CASSMGQERRSPLHF.

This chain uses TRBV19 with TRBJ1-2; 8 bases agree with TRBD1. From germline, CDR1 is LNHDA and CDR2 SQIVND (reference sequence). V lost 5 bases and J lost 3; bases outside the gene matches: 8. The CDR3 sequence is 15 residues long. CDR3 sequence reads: CASSPRTGRDYGYTF. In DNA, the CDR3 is TGTGCCAGTAGTCCGCGGACAGGGAGGGACTATGGCTACACCTTC.